Listed below are T cell receptor beta chains from one sample, sequenced in a study of T cells in localized non-small cell lung cancer. Data came from immunoSEQ multiplex PCR; TCRdb stores just in-frame clones and leaves some out. Of approximately 26,000 clones in the sample, over 70% were seen once. Source: peripheral blood, taken before any cancer treatment. The source of these receptors is a man between 40 and 70 years old with stage III squamous cell lung carcinoma. CDR3s include the opening cysteine and the closing phenylalanine or tryptophan. D genes are given only for firm matches. Expanded clones are given a class, and other clones once, few, many or no size at all.

v_call	clone_size	j_call	d_call	cdr3_nt	cdr3_aa
TRBV28	-	TRBJ2-5	TRBD1	TGTGCCAGCAGTTTCCGCACCCAGGGGGCCCAGTACTTC	CASSFRTQGAQYF
TRBV15	-	TRBJ2-2	-	TGTGCCACCAGCAGAGGTGTTCCGAACACCGGGGAGCTGTTTTTT	CATSRGVPNTGELFF
TRBV7-9	-	TRBJ1-4	-	TGTGCCAGCAGCCGAGGAGGGACTAACGTTGGTTTT	CASSRGGTNVGF
TRBV28	-	TRBJ1-3	-	TGTGCCAGCAGTCTCCGGACGGAAAGCTCTGGAAACACCATATATTTT	CASSLRTESSGNTIYF
TRBV7-9	-	TRBJ2-7	TRBD2	TGTGCCAGCAGCCCGCAACTAGCGGGAGGCTACGAGCAGTACTTC	CASSPQLAGGYEQYF
TRBV7-8	-	TRBJ2-6	TRBD1	TGTGCCAGCAGCTCAGGACAGGGTGGGATCTCTGGGGCCAACGTCCTGACTTTC	CASSSGQGGISGANVLTF
TRBV4-1	-	TRBJ2-4	-	TGCGCCAGCAGCCATCACCCCACTAGGGGGAAGGCCAAAAACATTCAGTACTTC	CASSHHPTRGKAKNIQYF
TRBV18	-	TRBJ1-2	TRBD1	TGTGCCAGCTCGATGGACAGGACCGAGCATGGCTACACCTTC	CASSMDRTEHGYTF
TRBV4-2	-	TRBJ2-5	TRBD2	TGTGCCAGCAGCCAAACTAGCGAAGAGACCCAGTACTTC	CASSQTSEETQYF
TRBV15	few	TRBJ2-7	-	TGTGCCACCAGCAGAGGGGGAGGACGCGAGCAGTACTTC	CATSRGGGREQYF
TRBV5-1	-	TRBJ1-1	TRBD1	TGCGCCAGCAGCCCGCAGACAGGGGGCAGTGAAGCTTTCTTT	CASSPQTGGSEAFF
TRBV18	few	TRBJ1-5	-	TGTGCCAGCTCACTCCGGGACAACAATCAGCCCCAGCATTTT	CASSLRDNNQPQHF
TRBV5-6	-	TRBJ2-3	TRBD2	TGTGCCAGCAGGACTAGCGGGGGCAGCGCAGATACGCAGTATTTT	CASRTSGGSADTQYF
TRBV7-7	-	TRBJ2-3	TRBD1	TGTGCTAGCAGCCGTGTCCCGGGACAGGGGACTACGCAGTATTTT	CASSRVPGQGTTQYF
TRBV30	-	TRBJ1-1	-	TGTGCCTGGAGTGGAGCACGGGGTGAAGCTTTCTTT	CAWSGARGEAFF
TRBV5-5	-	TRBJ1-2	-	TGTGCCAGCAGCCTGGGGACCGCCCTATATGGCTACACCTTC	CASSLGTALYGYTF
TRBV9	-	TRBJ2-2	-	TGTGCCAGCAGCGTACTGGGGACGGGGAACACCGGGGAGCTGTTTTTT	CASSVLGTGNTGELFF
TRBV28	-	TRBJ2-5	-	TGTGCCAGCAGTTTTTTGACAGAAGAGACCCAGTACTTC	CASSFLTEETQYF
TRBV15	-	TRBJ2-3	-	TGTGCCACCAGCAGAGGACCGGGGAGCACAGATACGCAGTATTTT	CATSRGPGSTDTQYF
TRBV5-4	-	TRBJ1-2	TRBD1	TGTGCCAGCAGCGTAGGACAGGTTCTCAACTATGGCTACACCTTC	CASSVGQVLNYGYTF
TRBV5-1	once	TRBJ2-3	TRBD2	TGCGCCAGCGGGCGGGGGGCACTCACAGATACGCAGTATTTT	CASGRGALTDTQYF
TRBV6-6	-	TRBJ1-3	TRBD1	TGTGCCAGCAGTTACGACAGGGCCGGAAACACCATATATTTT	CASSYDRAGNTIYF
TRBV7-6	-	TRBJ1-1	-	TGTGCCAGCAGCCCCTATGCAGGGCAAGGGACTGAAGCTTTCTTT	CASSPYAGQGTEAFF
TRBV11-2	-	TRBJ1-1	-	TGTGCCAGCAGCTTAGGGCACACTGAAGCTTTCTTT	CASSLGHTEAFF
TRBV5-1	-	TRBJ1-5	TRBD1	TGCGCCAGCAGCGTGGGGACAGGATACAATCAGCCCCAGCATTTT	CASSVGTGYNQPQHF
TRBV12-5	-	TRBJ1-6	-	TGTGCTAGTGGAAATAGGAGGGGTTATAATTCACCCCTCCACTTT	CASGNRRGYNSPLHF
TRBV5-4	-	TRBJ2-1	-	TGTGCCAGCAGCTTTCCCTCAAGCTCCTACAATGAGCAGTTCTTC	CASSFPSSSYNEQFF
TRBV5-1	few	TRBJ2-5	-	TGCGCCAGCAGCCGCGACAGTTTTCGTGAGACCCAGTACTTC	CASSRDSFRETQYF
TRBV27	once	TRBJ2-3	-	TGTGCCAGCAGTTTAATAGGTGTAGCTGGAGATACGCAGTATTTT	CASSLIGVAGDTQYF
TRBV6-4	few	TRBJ2-3	-	TGTGCCAGCAGTGAGGGTGCCGACTACACAGATACGCAGTATTTT	CASSEGADYTDTQYF
TRBV7-9	-	TRBJ2-1	TRBD2	TGTGCCAGCAGCGCGACTAGCTTTGGTAACAATGAGCAGTTCTTC	CASSATSFGNNEQFF
TRBV27	-	TRBJ2-2	-	TGTGCCAGCTCAAGGTCCGGGGAGCTGTTTTTT	CASSRSGELFF
TRBV6-5	-	TRBJ1-2	TRBD1	TGTGCCAGCAGTTACTCTTGGACAGGGCTCCTCTATGGCTACACCTTC	CASSYSWTGLLYGYTF
TRBV2	few	TRBJ1-5	-	TGTGCCAGCAGCCGGACCAGAAGTGACGATCAGCCCCAGCATTTT	CASSRTRSDDQPQHF
TRBV27	few	TRBJ2-1	-	TGTGCCAGCGGGAGTTCCTACAATGAGCAGTTCTTC	CASGSSYNEQFF
TRBV7-8	-	TRBJ2-5	TRBD2	TGTGCCAGCAGCCCACCCCGGGGAGCGGGAGGATCGGAGACCCAGTACTTC	CASSPPRGAGGSETQYF
TRBV7-2	-	TRBJ2-1	TRBD2	TGTGCCAGCAGCTTATCCTCCGCGGGAGGCTGGTATGAGCAGTTCTTC	CASSLSSAGGWYEQFF
TRBV30	few	TRBJ1-2	-	TGTGCCTGGACCCCACTGGGGATAGGTGGCTACACCTTC	CAWTPLGIGGYTF
TRBV28	-	TRBJ1-1	TRBD1	TGTGCCAGCAGGGGGAGGGGGCAATGGACTGAAGCTTTCTTT	CASRGRGQWTEAFF
TRBV2	-	TRBJ1-2	-	TGTGCCAGCCAGCAGGGGCCCCTTAACTATGGCTACACCTTC	CASQQGPLNYGYTF
TRBV5-5	-	TRBJ1-5	TRBD1	TGTGCCAGCAGCTGGTCCTCGGGACAGGGTTATCAGCCCCAGCATTTT	CASSWSSGQGYQPQHF
TRBV6-1	-	TRBJ2-5	-	TGTGCCAGCAGTAAGCTCCAAGAGACCCAGTACTTC	CASSKLQETQYF
TRBV7-9	-	TRBJ2-1	-	TGTGCCAGCAACCCAGAGTTATTCTCCTACAATGAGCAGTTCTTC	CASNPELFSYNEQFF
TRBV4-1	-	TRBJ2-5	TRBD2	TGCGCCAGCAGCCGAGGAAGCGGGGGGGGTCTGGCCGAGACCCAGTACTTC	CASSRGSGGGLAETQYF
TRBV11-2	-	TRBJ2-1	TRBD2	TGTGCCAGCAGCTGGGGGACTAGCGGGGGTTATGAGCAGTTCTTC	CASSWGTSGGYEQFF
TRBV7-9	once	TRBJ2-1	TRBD2	TGTGCCAGCAGCTTAGGGACTAGCGGGGGGGTTTACAATGAGCAGTTCTTC	CASSLGTSGGVYNEQFF
TRBV5-1	-	TRBJ2-5	-	TGCGCCAGCAGCTTGGTCGGAGGGTCGGAGACCCAGTACTTC	CASSLVGGSETQYF
TRBV4-1	-	TRBJ1-5	-	TGCGCCAGCAGCCTCGGCCCCGACCCACAGCCCCAGCATTTT	CASSLGPDPQPQHF
TRBV6-1	-	TRBJ2-3	-	TGTGCCAGCAGGGCGATCACAGATACGCAGTATTTT	CASRAITDTQYF
TRBV5-1	few	TRBJ1-2	-	TGCGCCAGCGCCTCGGACTCCCGGGATGGCTACACCTTC	CASASDSRDGYTF
TRBV4-2	-	TRBJ1-5	-	TGTGCCAGCAGCCAAGACCGCAATCAGCCCCAGCATTTT	CASSQDRNQPQHF
TRBV27	few	TRBJ2-3	-	TGTGCCAGCGGCTACGGGGTCCCCCCAGATACGCAGTATTTT	CASGYGVPPDTQYF